The 2 T cell receptor beta chains in this list originate from one sample, sequenced in a study of T cells in Graves' hyperthyroidism and ophthalmopathy. RNA transcripts were the template for amplifying TCR beta CDR3 regions. First-round RT-PCR of the TCR CDR3 relied on the HTBI primer set. TCRdb itself ran the multiplex PCR reads through MiXCR, one entry per CDR3 protein. The profile covers approximately 530,000 distinct CDR3 sequences, with approximately 20% appearing a single time and less than 55% taken by the ten largest. Material for sequencing was blood. The receptor source for this set is a man in his forties with Graves' ophthalmopathy.

At least ten counts were recorded for this clonotype. The chain carries TRBV2 and TRBJ1-2, with TRBD1 as a possible D gene (6 bases). The CDR3 is 14 amino acids. V gave up 4 bases and J gave up 7 bases, with 16 bases separating them. CDR1 is SNHLY and CDR2 is FYNNEI in the germline V gene. Written as DNA, the CDR3 is TGTGCCAGCAGTGTATATGGGGGCGGACGTGGCTACACCTTC. It codes for CASSVYGGGRGYTF.

This clonotype was detected a few times. The chain couples TRBV4-1 to TRBJ1-1; maybe TRBD1 (5 bases). The germline V gene encodes CDR1 MGHRA and CDR2 YSYEKL. The CDR3 is 13 amino acids. Trimming removed 4 bases at V and 11 bases at J, with 17 bases between. CDR3 region: CASSPLNVRGAFF. The CDR3 DNA reads TGCGCCAGCAGCCCTCTCAACGTCCGGGGGGCTTTCTTT.